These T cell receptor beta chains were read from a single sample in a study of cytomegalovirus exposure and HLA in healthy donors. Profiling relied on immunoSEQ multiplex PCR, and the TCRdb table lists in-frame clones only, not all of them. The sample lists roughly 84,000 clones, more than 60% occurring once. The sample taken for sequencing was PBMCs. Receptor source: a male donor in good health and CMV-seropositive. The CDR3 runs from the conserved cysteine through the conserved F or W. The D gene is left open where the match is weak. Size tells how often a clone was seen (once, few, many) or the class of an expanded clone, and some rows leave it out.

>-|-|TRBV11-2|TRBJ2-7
TGTGCCAGCAGAGCTAGTGGGGAGCAGTACTTC
CASRASGEQYF
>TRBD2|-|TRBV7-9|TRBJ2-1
TGTGCCAGCAGCATTAGCGGGAGTGGTGAGCAGTTCTTC
CASSISGSGEQFF
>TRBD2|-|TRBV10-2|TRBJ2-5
TGCGCCAGCAAGAGGCTAGCGGGAGGGGGGGAGACCCAGTACTTC
CASKRLAGGGETQYF
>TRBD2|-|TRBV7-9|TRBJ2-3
TGTGCCAGCAGCCCTCTAGCGGGGGACGCCACAGATACGCAGTATTTT
CASSPLAGDATDTQYF
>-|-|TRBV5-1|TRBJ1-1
TGCGCCAGCAGCTTGGACCCAGGGGTAGGCGGCACTGAAGCTTTCTTT
CASSLDPGVGGTEAFF
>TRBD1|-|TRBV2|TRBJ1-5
TGTGCCAGCAGTGTCCAGGGGGTCGATCAGCCCCAGCATTTT
CASSVQGVDQPQHF
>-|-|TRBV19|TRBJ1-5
TGTGCCAGTAGTATAGGGGGCGATCGGAATCAGCCCCAGCATTTT
CASSIGGDRNQPQHF
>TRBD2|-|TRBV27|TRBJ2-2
TGTGCCAGCAGTTTATCGGTCCGGCGGGGGGAATACACCGGGGAGCTGTTTTTT
CASSLSVRRGEYTGELFF
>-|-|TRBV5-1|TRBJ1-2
TGCGCCAGCAGCTTGACTCGGGTGTGTGGCTACACCTTC
CASSLTRVCGYTF
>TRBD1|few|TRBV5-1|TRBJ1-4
TGCGCCAGCAGCTCAGGACAGGTGGGCGGTGAAAAACTGTTTTTT
CASSSGQVGGEKLFF
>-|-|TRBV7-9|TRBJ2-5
TGTGCCAGTAGCGAGCGCGGGACCCAGTACTTC
CASSERGTQYF
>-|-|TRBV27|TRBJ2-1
TGTGCCAGCAGTTTATCGTGGGGCGGGATTGTAGGGCAGTTCTTC
CASSLSWGGIVGQFF
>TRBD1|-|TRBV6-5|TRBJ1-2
TGTGCCAGCAGACTCCCGGGACAGGGGTCTGGCTACACCTTC
CASRLPGQGSGYTF
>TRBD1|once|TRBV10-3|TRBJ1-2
TGTGCCATCAGACTGACAGGGGAGGGTGGCTACACCTTC
CAIRLTGEGGYTF